What follows describes a single T cell receptor (beta chain). Its antigen is as yet unknown. The sample belongs to a study of read filtering for tumor transcriptome and immune sequencing. Study overall: The cohort had some 17 men and 14 to 15 women aged roughly 40 to 90, mean about 70 years.

Molecular barcoded adaptors covering alpha/delta and beta/gamma chains were used on roughly 400 ng RNA. TCRdb fed the reads into MiXCR, producing one record per CDR3 protein. This sample carries 39,000 or so distinct CDR3 sequences, roughly 13% of them seen once, and the ten largest clones take 6.5% to 8.5%. Unmatched junction bases numbered 7, after V lost 1 base and J lost 5 bases. CDR3 length: 14 amino acids. Looked up from germline, CDR1 is DFQATT and CDR2 is SNEGSKA (reference sequence). Study-level points and caveats: RNA-seq captured clonotypes less deeply and reliably than IR-seq.

Source material: a population of CD138-negative cells sorted from bone marrow. This receptor was obtained from a donor at least 40 years old with multiple myeloma. This chain links TRBV20-1 with TRBJ2-7, with 8 bases that match TRBD1. The CDR3 sequence: CSARVPGGRNEQYF. The CDR3 DNA is TGCAGTGCTAGAGTTCCAGGGGGCAGGAACGAGCAGTACTTC.